The source of this T cell receptor (beta chain) is a study of T cell changes during pregnancy in multiple sclerosis. Some clones are missing from TCRdb's copy, which holds only in-frame ones; the method was immunoSEQ multiplex PCR. The sample lists fewer than 140,000 clones; about 90% were seen once. The ends were cut back, 0 bases at V and 2 bases at J, with 11 bases in the middle. Germline V gene data show CDR1 as MNHNY and CDR2 as SVGAGI (reference sequence). The CDR3 loop spans 16 amino acids. The sequencing used peripheral blood, collected before pregnancy. The clonotype was recovered from a female donor with multiple sclerosis, enrolled in a pregnancy study. This chain uses TRBV6-6 with TRBJ1-3; D gene uncertain. The CDR3: CASSYSGRPAGNTIYF. The CDR3 DNA reads TGTGCCAGCAGTTACTCCGGCAGGCCCGCTGGAAACACCATATATTTT.